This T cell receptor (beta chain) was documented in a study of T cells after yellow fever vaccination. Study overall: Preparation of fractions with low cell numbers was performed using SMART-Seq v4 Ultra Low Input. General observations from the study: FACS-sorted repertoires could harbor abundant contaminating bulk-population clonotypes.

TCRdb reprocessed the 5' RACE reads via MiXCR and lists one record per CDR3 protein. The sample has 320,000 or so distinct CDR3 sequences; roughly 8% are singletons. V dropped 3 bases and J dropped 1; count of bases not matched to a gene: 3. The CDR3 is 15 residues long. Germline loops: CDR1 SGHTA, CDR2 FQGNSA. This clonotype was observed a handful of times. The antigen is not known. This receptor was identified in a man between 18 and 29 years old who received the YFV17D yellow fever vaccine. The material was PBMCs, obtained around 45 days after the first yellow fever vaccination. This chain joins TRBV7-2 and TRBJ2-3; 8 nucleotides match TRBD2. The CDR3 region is CASSFPRGGTDTQYF. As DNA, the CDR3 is TGTGCCAGCAGCTTCCCGCGGGGGGGCACAGATACGCAGTATTTT.